This entry features one T cell receptor beta chain sequence. The CDR3 covers 16 residues. Unmatched junction bases numbered 11, after V lost 5 bases and J lost 6 bases. Germline V gene sequence: CDR1 ENHRY, CDR2 SYGVKD. The source of the sample is a study of blood T cell repertoires in COVID-19. At the level of the study: Sample material is recorded as cDNA or gDNA derived from T cells, B-cell-depleted T cells, or PBMCs.

Methods used by the authors: Amplification of reference gene primers was used by the study to estimate nucleated cell counts. Sequencing used immunoSEQ multiplex PCR; TCRdb keeps in-frame clones, though not all of them. D and trimming come from the DNA, and the V and J calls and clone size come from that table. The sample includes approximately 140,000 clones, 80% to 90% of them seen just once. The chain joins TRBV10-3 to TRBJ2-2; 8 bases match TRBD2. The sequence came from a woman aged 45 to 65 who had recovered from COVID-19. Sample: PBMCs or T cells enriched from blood (not recorded which). The CDR3 reads CAISKTSVKGAGELFF. For the CDR3, the DNA is TGTGCCATCAGTAAGACTAGCGTGAAGGGAGCCGGGGAGCTGTTTTTT.